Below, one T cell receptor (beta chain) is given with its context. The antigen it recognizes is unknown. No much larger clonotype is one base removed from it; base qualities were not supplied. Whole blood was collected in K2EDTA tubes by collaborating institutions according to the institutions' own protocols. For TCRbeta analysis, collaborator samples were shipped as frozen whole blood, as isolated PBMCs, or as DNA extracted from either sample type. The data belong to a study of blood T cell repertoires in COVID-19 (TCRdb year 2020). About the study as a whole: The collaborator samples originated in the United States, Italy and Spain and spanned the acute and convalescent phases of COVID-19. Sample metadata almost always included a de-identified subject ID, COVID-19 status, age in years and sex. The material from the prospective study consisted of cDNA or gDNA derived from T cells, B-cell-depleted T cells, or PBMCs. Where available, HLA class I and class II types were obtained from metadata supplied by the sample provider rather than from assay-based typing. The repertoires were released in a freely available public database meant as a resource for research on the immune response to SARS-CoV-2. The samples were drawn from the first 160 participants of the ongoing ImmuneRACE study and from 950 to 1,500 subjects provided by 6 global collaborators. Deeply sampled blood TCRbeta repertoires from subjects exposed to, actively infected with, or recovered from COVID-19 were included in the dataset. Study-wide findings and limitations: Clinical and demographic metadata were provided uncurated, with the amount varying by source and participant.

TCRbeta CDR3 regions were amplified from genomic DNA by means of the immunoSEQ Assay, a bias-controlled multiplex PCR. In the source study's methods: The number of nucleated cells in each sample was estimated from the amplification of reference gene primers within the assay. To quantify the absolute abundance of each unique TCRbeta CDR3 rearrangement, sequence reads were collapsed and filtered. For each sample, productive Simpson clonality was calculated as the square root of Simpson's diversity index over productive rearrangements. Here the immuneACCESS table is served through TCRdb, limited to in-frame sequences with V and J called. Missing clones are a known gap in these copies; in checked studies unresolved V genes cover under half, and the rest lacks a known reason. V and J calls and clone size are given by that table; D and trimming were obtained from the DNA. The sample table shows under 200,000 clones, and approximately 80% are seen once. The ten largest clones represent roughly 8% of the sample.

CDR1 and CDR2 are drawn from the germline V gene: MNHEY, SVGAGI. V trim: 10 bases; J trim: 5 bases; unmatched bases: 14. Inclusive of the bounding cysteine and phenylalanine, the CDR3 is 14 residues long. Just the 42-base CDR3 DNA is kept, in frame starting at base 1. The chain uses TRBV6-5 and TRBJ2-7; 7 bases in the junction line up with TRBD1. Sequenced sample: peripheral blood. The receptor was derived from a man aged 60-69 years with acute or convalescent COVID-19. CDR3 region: CAITFTGVANEQYF. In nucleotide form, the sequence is TGTGCCATAACTTTCACAGGGGTTGCTAACGAGCAGTACTTC.